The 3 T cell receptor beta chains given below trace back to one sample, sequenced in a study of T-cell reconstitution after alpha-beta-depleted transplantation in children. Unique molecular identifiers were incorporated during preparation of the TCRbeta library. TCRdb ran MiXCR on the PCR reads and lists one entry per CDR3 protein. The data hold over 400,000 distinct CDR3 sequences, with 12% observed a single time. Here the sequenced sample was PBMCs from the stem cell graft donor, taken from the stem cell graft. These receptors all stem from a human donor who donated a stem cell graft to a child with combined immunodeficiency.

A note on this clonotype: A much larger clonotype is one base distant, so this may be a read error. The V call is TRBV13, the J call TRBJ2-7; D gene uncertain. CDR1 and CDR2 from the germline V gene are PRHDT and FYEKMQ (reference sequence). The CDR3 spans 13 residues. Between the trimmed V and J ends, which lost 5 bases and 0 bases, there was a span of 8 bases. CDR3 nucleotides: TGTGCCAGCAGCCCCGAAGGCTCCTACGAGCAGTACTTC. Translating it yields CASSPEGSYEQYF.

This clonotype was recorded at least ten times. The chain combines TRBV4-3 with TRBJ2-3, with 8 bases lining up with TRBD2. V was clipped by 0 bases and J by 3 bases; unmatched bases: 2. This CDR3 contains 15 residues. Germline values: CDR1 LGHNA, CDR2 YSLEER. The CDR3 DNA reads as TGCGCCAGCAGCCAAGATAAGCGGGAGACAGATACGCAGTATTTT. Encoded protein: CASSQDKRETDTQYF.

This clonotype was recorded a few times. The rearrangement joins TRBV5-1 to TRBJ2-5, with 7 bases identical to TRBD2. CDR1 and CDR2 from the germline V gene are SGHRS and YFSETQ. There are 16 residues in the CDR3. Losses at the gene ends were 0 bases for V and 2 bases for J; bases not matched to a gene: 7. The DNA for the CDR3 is TGCGCCAGCAGCTTGGCGCTAGCGGAAACACAAGAGACCCAGTACTTC. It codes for CASSLALAETQETQYF.